The 8 T cell receptor beta chains given below trace back to one sample, sequenced in a study of blood T cell repertoires in COVID-19. Clones were read by immunoSEQ multiplex PCR, and TCRdb kept only the in-frame ones, dropping some. The data contain some 180,000 clones, 80% to 95% of them seen just once; the ten biggest clones take up approximately 0.56%. Input material: peripheral blood. Source of these receptors: a man in his forties or fifties with acute or convalescent COVID-19.

This clone appeared a few times. The rearrangement uses TRBV2 and TRBJ1-5; 7 bases are shared with TRBD1. The CDR3 loop spans 15 amino acids. The germline V gene encodes CDR1 SNHLY and CDR2 FYNNEI. With V trimmed by 1 base and J by 3 bases, 3 bases remained unmatched. CDR3 residues: CASSEGGQYNQPQHF. The DNA for the CDR3 is TGTGCCAGCAGTGAAGGGGGACAGTACAATCAGCCCCAGCATTTT.

V is TRBV6-6 and J is TRBJ2-1; maybe TRBD2 (5 bases). The CDR3 sequence is 13 residues long. CDR1 and CDR2 from the germline V gene are MNHNY and SVGAGI (reference sequence). The V gene lost 8 bases and the J gene lost 3 bases, with 11 bases spanning the gap. This chain's CDR3 is CASLEVVYNEQFF. In DNA, the CDR3 is TGTGCCAGCCTGGAGGTCGTCTACAATGAGCAGTTCTTC.

The gene calls are TRBV9 and TRBJ2-7, with 8 bases that match TRBD2. The V gene end was trimmed by 3 bases and the J gene end by 6 bases; junction bases not matched to a gene: 8. This CDR3 has 14 residues. CDR1 and CDR2 from the germline V gene are SGDLS and YYNGEE. CDR3: CASSGTSGSGEQYF. The CDR3, as DNA: TGTGCCAGCAGCGGTACTAGCGGCTCGGGCGAGCAGTACTTC.

The CDR3 here is CASSVMGSGQYF. The CDR3 DNA sequence: TGTGCCAGCAGTGTCATGGGAAGCGGGCAGTACTTC. The J gene is TRBJ2-7, the V gene TRBV12-3 or TRBV12-4, with D perhaps TRBD2 (5 bases). The CDR3 has 12 residues. V was pared by 5 bases and J by 9 bases, with 14 bases between.

The chain joins TRBV15 to TRBJ2-5, with a tentative D call TRBD1 (6 bases). The CDR3 runs to 19 residues. The V and J ends lost 3 bases and 1 base respectively, with 24 bases between them. CDR1 and CDR2 from the germline V gene are LNHNV and YYDKDF (reference sequence). CDR3 sequence (DNA): TGTGCCACCAGCAGGGCCATTCCTATTGGGCGGACAGTCCAAGAGACCCAGTACTTC. Encoded protein: CATSRAIPIGRTVQETQYF.

The rearrangement links TRBV3-1 (or the pseudogene TRBV3-2) to TRBJ2-5, with 8 bases aligning to TRBD2. The CDR3 runs to 16 residues. Germline V lookup: CDR1 LGHDT, CDR2 YNNKEL (reference sequence). V gave up 4 bases and J gave up 5 bases; unmatched junction bases: 12. CDR3 sequence (DNA): TGTGCCAGCAGCCGCCCGACGGGGGGGCATATGGAGACCCAGTACTTC. Translation gives CASSRPTGGHMETQYF.

The chain links TRBV7-7 to TRBJ2-7; 8 bases agree with TRBD2. Germline loops: CDR1 SSHAT, CDR2 FNYEAQ (reference sequence). The V and J ends lost 5 bases and 4 bases, in that order; junction bases with no gene match: 10. The CDR3 has 15 residues. This CDR3 is CASSQGLERWYEQYF. CDR3 coding DNA: TGTGCCAGCAGCCAGGGACTAGAACGCTGGTACGAGCAGTACTTC.

CDR3 nucleotides: TGTGCCAGCAGTTTCCAGGGCGGCTATGGCTACACCTTC. Encoded protein: CASSFQGGYGYTF. The chain has TRBV27 and TRBJ1-2; possibly TRBD1 for D (5 bases). Trimming removed 3 bases at V and 4 bases at J, with 9 bases between. The CDR3 extends over 13 amino acids. Germline CDR1 MNHEY, CDR2 SMNVEV (reference sequence).